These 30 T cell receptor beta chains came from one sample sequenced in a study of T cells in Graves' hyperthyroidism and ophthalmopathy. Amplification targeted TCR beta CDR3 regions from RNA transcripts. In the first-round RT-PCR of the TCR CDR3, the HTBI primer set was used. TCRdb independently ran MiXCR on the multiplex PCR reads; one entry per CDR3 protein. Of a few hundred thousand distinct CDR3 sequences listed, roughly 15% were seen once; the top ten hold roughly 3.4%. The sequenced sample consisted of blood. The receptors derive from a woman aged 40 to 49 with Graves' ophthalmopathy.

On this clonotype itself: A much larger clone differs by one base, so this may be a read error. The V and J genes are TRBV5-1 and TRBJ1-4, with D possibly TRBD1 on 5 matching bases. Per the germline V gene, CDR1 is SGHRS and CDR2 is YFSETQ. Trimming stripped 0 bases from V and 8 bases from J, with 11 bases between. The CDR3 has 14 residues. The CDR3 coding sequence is TGCGCCAGCAGCTTGGGTGTGGGGGACGAAAAACTGTTTTTT. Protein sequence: CASSLGVGDEKLFF.

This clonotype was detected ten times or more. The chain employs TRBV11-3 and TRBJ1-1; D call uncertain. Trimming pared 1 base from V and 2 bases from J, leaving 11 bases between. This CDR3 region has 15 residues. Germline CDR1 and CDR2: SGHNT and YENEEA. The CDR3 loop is CASSLGVAGNTEAFF. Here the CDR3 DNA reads TGTGCCAGCAGCTTAGGTGTGGCGGGAAACACTGAAGCTTTCTTT.

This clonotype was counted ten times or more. Here the CDR3 reads CASSLVRGSGNTIYF. The CDR3 bases are TGTGCCAGCAGCTTAGTCCGGGGATCTGGAAACACCATATATTTT. V is TRBV7-9 and J is TRBJ1-3; unclear D gene. Between the trimmed V and J ends, which lost 1 base and 1 base, there was a span of 8 bases. The CDR3 totals 15 residues. Germline V gene lookup returns CDR1 SEHNR and CDR2 FQNEAQ (reference sequence).

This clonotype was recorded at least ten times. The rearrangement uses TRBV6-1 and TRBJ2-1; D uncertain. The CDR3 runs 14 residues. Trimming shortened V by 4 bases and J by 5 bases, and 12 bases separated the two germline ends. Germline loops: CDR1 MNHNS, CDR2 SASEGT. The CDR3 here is CASSGSIENNEQFF. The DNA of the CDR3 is TGTGCCAGCAGTGGTTCCATTGAGAACAATGAGCAGTTCTTC.

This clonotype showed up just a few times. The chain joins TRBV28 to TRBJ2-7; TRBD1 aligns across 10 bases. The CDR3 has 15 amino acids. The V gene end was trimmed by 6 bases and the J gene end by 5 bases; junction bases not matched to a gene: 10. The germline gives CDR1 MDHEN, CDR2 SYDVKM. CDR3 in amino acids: CASSPVRDRGNEQYF. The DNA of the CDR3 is TGTGCCAGCAGCCCCGTACGGGACAGGGGAAACGAGCAGTACTTC.

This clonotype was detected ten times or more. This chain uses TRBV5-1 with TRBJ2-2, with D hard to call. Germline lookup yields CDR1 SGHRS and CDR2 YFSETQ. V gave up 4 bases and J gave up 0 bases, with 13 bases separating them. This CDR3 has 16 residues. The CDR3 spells CASSPMASPNTGELFF. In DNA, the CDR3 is TGCGCCAGCAGCCCCATGGCGTCTCCGAACACCGGGGAGCTGTTTTTT.

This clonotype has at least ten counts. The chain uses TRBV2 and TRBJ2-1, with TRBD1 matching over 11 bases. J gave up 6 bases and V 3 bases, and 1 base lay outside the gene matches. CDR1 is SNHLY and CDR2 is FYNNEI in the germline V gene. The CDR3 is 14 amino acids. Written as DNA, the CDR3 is TGTGCCAGCAGTGAGGACAGGGGGCGCAATGAGCAGTTCTTC. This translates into CASSEDRGRNEQFF.

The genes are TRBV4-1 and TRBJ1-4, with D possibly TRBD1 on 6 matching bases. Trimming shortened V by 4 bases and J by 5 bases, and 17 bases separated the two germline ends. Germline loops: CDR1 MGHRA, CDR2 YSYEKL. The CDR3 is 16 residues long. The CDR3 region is CASSLAEDRLNEKLFF. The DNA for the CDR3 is TGCGCCAGCAGCCTAGCGGAGGACAGACTGAATGAAAAACTGTTTTTT.

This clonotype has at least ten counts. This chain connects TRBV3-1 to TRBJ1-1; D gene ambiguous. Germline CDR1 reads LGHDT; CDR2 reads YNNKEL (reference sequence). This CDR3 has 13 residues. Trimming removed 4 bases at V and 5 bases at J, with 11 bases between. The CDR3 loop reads CASSPWTGTEAFF. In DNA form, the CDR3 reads TGTGCCAGCAGCCCCTGGACGGGGACTGAAGCTTTCTTT.

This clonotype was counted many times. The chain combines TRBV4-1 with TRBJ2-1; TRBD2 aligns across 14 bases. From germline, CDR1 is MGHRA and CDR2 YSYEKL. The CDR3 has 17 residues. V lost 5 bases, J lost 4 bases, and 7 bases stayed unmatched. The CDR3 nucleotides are TGCGCCAGCAGCTCGACTCGACTAGCGGGAGGGTACAATGAGCAGTTCTTC. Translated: CASSSTRLAGGYNEQFF.

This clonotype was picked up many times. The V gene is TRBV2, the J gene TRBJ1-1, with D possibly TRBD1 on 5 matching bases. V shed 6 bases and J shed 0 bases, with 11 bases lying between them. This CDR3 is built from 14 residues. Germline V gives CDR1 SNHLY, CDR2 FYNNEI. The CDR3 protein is CASRIDRMNTEAFF. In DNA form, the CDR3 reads TGTGCCAGCAGGATTGACAGAATGAACACTGAAGCTTTCTTT.

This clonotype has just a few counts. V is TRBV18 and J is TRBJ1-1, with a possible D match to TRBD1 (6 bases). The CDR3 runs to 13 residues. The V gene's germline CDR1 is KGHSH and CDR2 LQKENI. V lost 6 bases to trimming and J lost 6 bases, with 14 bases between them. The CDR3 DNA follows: TGTGCCAGCTCCGGGGGGCGCGGGTCTGAAGCTTTCTTT. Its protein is CASSGGRGSEAFF.

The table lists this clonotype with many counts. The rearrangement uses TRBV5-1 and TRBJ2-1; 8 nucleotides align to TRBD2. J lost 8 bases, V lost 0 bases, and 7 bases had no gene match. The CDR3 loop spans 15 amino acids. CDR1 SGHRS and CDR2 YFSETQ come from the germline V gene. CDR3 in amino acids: CASSLAAGEVDEQFF. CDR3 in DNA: TGCGCCAGCAGCTTGGCAGCGGGAGAAGTCGATGAGCAGTTCTTC.

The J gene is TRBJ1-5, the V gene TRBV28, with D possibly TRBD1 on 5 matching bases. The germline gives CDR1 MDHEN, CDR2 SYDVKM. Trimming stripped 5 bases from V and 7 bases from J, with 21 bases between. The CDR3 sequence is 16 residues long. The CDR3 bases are TGTGCCAGCAGTCTAGGGGCACGCGGGCACGAGCAGCCCCAGCATTTT. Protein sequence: CASSLGARGHEQPQHF.

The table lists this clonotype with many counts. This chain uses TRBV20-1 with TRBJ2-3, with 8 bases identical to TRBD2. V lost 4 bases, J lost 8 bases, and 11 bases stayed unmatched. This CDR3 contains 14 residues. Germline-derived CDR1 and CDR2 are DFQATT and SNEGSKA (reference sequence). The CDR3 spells CSAILAAFQGTQYF. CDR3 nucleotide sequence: TGCAGTGCTATACTAGCGGCTTTTCAGGGTACGCAGTATTTT.

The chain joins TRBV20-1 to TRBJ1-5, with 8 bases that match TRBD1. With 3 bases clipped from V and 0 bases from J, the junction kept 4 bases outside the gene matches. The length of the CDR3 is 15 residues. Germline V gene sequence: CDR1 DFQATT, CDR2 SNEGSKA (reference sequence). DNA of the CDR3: TGCAGTGCTAGCGGCAGGGGGCTTAGCAATCAGCCCCAGCATTTT. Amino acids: CSASGRGLSNQPQHF.

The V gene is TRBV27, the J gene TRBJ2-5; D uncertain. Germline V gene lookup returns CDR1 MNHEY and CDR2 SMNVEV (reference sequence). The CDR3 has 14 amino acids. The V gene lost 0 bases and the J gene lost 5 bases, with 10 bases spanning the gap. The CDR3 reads CASSLSPAMETQYF. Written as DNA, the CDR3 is TGTGCCAGCAGTTTATCCCCGGCGATGGAGACCCAGTACTTC.

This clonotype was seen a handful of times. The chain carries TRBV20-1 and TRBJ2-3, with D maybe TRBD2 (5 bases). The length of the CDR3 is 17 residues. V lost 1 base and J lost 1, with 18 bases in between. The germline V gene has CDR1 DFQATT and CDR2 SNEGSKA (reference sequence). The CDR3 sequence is CSARGGFGTRGTDTQYF. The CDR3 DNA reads TGCAGTGCTAGAGGCGGTTTTGGTACTAGAGGCACAGATACGCAGTATTTT.

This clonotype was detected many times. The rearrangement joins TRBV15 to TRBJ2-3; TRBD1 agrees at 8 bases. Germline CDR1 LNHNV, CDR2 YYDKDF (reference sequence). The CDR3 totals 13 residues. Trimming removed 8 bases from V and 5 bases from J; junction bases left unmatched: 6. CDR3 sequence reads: CATDPGGEDTQYF. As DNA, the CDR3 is TGTGCCACCGATCCAGGGGGCGAAGATACGCAGTATTTT.

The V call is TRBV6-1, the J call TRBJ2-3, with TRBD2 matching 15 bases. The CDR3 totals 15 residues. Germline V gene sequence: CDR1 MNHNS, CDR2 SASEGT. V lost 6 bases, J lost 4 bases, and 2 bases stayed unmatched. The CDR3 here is CASRGLAGGSDTQYF. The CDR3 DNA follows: TGTGCCAGCAGGGGACTAGCGGGAGGCTCAGATACGCAGTATTTT.

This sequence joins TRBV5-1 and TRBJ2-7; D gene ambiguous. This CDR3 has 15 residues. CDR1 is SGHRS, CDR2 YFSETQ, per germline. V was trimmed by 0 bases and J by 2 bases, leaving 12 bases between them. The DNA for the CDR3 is TGCGCCAGCAGCTTGGACTCCACGGCTACCTACGAGCAGTACTTC. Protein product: CASSLDSTATYEQYF.

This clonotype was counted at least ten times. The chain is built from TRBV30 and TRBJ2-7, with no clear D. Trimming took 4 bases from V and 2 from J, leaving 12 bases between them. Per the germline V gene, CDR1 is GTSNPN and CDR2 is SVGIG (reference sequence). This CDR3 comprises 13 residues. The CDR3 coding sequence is TGTGCCTGGACCCCCCAGCCAACCTACGAGCAGTACTTC. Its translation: CAWTPQPTYEQYF.

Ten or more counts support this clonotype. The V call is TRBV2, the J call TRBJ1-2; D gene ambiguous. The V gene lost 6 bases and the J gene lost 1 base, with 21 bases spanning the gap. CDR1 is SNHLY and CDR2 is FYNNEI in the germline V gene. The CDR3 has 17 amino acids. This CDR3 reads CASRTLYLGGNNYGYTF. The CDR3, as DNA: TGTGCCAGCAGAACTTTATATTTAGGTGGTAATAACTATGGCTACACCTTC.

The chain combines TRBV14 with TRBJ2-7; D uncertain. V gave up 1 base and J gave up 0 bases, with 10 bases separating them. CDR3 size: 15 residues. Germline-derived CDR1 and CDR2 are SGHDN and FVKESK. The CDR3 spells CASSQAGQLSYEQYF. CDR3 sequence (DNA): TGTGCCAGCAGCCAAGCCGGGCAGCTCTCCTACGAGCAGTACTTC.

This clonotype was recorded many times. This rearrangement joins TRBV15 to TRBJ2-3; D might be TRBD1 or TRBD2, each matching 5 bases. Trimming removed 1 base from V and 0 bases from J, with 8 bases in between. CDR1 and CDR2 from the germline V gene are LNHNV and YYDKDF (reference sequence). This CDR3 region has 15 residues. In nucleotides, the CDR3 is TGTGCCACCAGCAGAGCGGGGCTGAGCACAGATACGCAGTATTTT. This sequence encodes CATSRAGLSTDTQYF.

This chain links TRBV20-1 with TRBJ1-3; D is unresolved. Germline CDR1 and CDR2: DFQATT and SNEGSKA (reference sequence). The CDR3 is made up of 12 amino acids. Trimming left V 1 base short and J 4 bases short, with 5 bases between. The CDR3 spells CSARVNGNTIYF. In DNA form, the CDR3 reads TGCAGTGCTAGAGTGAACGGAAACACCATATATTTT.

The CDR3 sequence: CASSYRTGAYGYTF. CDR3 in DNA: TGTGCCAGCAGTTACAGGACAGGGGCGTATGGCTACACCTTC. The chain carries TRBV6-5 and TRBJ1-2, with 9 bases matching TRBD1. V shed 2 bases, J shed 5 bases, and the junction held 3 bases outside the gene matches. The V gene's germline CDR1 is MNHEY and CDR2 SVGAGI. The CDR3 is 14 amino acids.

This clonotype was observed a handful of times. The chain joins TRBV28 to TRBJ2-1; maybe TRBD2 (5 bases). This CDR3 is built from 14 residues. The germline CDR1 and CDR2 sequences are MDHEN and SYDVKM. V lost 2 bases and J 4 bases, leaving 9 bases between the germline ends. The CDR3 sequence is CASSLGSGYNEQFF. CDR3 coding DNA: TGTGCCAGCAGTTTAGGGAGCGGATACAATGAGCAGTTCTTC.

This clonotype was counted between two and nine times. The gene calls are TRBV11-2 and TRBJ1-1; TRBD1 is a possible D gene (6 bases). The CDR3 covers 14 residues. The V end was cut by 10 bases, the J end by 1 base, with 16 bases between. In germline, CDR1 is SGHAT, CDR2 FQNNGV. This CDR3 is CATAHGQPNTEAFF. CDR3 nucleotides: TGTGCCACCGCGCACGGACAGCCGAACACTGAAGCTTTCTTT.

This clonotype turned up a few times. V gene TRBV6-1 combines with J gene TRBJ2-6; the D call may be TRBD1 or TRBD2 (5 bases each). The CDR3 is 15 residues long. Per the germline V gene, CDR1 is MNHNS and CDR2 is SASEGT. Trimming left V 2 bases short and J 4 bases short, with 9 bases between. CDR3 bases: TGTGCCAGCAGTGAACACGGGACCGGGGCCAACGTCCTGACTTTC. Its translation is CASSEHGTGANVLTF.